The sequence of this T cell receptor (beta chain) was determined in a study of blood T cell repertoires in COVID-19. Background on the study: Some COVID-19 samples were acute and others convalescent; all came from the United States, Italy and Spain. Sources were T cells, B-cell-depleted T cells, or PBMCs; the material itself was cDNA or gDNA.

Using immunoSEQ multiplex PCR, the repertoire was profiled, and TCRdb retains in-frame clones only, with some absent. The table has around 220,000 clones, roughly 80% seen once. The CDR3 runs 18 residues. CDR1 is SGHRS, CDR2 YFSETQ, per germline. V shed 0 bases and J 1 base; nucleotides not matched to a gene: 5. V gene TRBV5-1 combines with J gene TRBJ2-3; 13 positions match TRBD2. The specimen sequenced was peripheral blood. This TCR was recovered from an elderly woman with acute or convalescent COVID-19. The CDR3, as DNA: TGCGCCAGCAGCTTGGAGGGGGGACTAGCGGGGCGCACAGATACGCAGTATTTT. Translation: CASSLEGGLAGRTDTQYF.